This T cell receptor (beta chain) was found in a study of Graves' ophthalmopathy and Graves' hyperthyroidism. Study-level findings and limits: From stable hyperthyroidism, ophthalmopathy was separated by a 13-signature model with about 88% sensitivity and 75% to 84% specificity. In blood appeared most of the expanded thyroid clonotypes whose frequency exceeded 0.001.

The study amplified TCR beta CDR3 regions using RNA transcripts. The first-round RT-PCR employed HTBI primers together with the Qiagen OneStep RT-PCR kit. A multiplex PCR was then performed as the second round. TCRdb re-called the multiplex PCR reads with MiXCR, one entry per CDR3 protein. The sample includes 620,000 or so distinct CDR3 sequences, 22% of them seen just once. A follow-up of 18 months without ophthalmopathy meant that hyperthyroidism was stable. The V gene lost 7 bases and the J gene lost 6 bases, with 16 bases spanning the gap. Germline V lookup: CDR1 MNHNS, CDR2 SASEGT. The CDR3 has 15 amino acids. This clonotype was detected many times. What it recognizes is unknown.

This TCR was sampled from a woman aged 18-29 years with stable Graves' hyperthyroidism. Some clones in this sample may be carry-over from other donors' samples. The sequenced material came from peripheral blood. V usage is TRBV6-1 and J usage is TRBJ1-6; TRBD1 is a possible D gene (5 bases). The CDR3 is CASTPTGRINSPLHF. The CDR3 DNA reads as TGTGCCAGCACGCCTACGGGACGGATTAATTCACCCCTCCACTTT.